Following are 15 T cell receptor beta chains from one sample sequenced in a study of CXCR3-negative and CXCR3-positive naive CD8 T cells. Libraries of TRB cDNA were made by 5' RACE and carried UMIs. TCRdb re-called the 5' RACE reads; every CDR3 protein appears as one record, without DNA. The table lists roughly 110,000 distinct CDR3 sequences. Study conclusions and caveats: Hydrophobicity of TRB CDR3s was greater in CXCR3-positive naive cells than in CXCR3-negative naive cells.

No antigen is known for these receptors. The sample comprised naive CXCR3+ CD8+ T cells from blood. Subset denoted: CD45RO-CCR7+CD27+CD95- naive CD8+ T cells expressing CXCR3 (TNR3+). The origin of the receptors is a human donor in good health. Some clones in this sample may be carry-over from other donors' samples.

The chain recombines TRBV11-2 with TRBJ2-7; TCRdb's assignment of TRBD1 cannot be checked, as there is no DNA. The CDR3 extends over 15 amino acids. Germline CDR1 is SGHAT and CDR2 is FQNNGV. The CDR3 is CASSFGTGSSYEQYF.

The rearrangement links TRBV7-2 to TRBJ2-3; TCRdb's assignment of TRBD1 cannot be checked, as there is no DNA. The germline CDR1 and CDR2 sequences are SGHTA and FQGNSA. CDR3 length equals 15 residues. The CDR3 protein is CASSLPGDGTDTQYF.

The chain uses TRBV7-9 and TRBJ1-1; TCRdb picks TRBD1, but there is no DNA to check that call. Germline CDR1 and CDR2: SEHNR and FQNEAQ (reference sequence). The CDR3 covers 12 residues. CDR3: CASSFPGQGAFF. The full variable domain, with the rest looked up from reference TRBV7-9 and TRBJ1-1, is DTGVSQNPRHKITKRGQNVTFRCDPISEHNRLYWYRQTLGQGPEFLTYFQNEAQLEKSRLLSDRFSAERPKGSFSTLEIQRTEQGDSAMYLCASSFPGQGAFFGQGTRLTVV.

The rearrangement uses TRBV3-1 and TRBJ2-3; lacking DNA, the TRBD1 call made by TCRdb goes unchecked. The germline V gene encodes CDR1 LGHDT and CDR2 YNNKEL (reference sequence). This CDR3 is 18 amino acids long. The CDR3 is CASSQGMALGQSPDTQYF.

The rearrangement links TRBV7-6 to TRBJ2-7; TCRdb reports TRBD2, a call that lacks DNA to check it against. Looked up from germline, CDR1 is SGHVS and CDR2 is FNYEAQ. The CDR3 has 12 residues. The CDR3 sequence is CAELSRGYEQYF.

The gene calls are TRBV7-8 and TRBJ2-2; TCRdb lists TRBD1, though no DNA is available to test this call. CDR3 length: 18 residues. The germline CDR1 and CDR2 sequences are SGHVS and FQNEAQ. This CDR3 is CASSSVQRQGTGTGELFF.

J is TRBJ2-3 and V is TRBV5-6; TCRdb designates TRBD2, a call that cannot be tested without DNA. Per germline, CDR1 SGHDT and CDR2 YYEEEE. The length of the CDR3 is 14 residues. This CDR3 is CASSITSSTDTQYF. Complete variable domain (other parts from reference TRBV5-6 and TRBJ2-3): DAGVTQSPTHLIKTRGQQVTLRCSPKSGHDTVSWYQQALGQGPQFIFQYYEEEERQRGNFPDRFSGHQFPNYSSELNVNALLLGDSALYLCASSITSSTDTQYFGPGTRLTVL.

The chain couples TRBV9 to TRBJ2-3; lacking DNA, the TRBD1 call made by TCRdb goes unchecked. The CDR3 is 16 amino acids. Germline CDR1 is SGDLS and CDR2 is YYNGEE. CDR3 amino acids: CASSAGRGGLADTQYF.

This chain connects TRBV3-1 to TRBJ2-1; the D call of TRBD2 rests on TCRdb alone, since no DNA is present to check it. Germline CDR1 is LGHDT and CDR2 is YNNKEL (reference sequence). CDR3 size: 16 residues. The CDR3 spells CASSPGLAESDNEQFF.

CDR3 loop: CASSRTSGPNTGELFF. The chain has TRBV6-2 or TRBV6-3 and TRBJ2-2; the D call of TRBD2 rests on TCRdb alone, since no DNA is present to check it. The CDR3 is made up of 16 amino acids. The germline CDR1 and CDR2 sequences are MNHEY and SVGEGT.

V and J are TRBV7-9 and TRBJ2-3; TCRdb reports TRBD2, a call that lacks DNA to check it against. The CDR3 is 17 residues long. CDR1 is SEHNR and CDR2 is FQNEAQ in the germline V gene (reference sequence). CDR3 residues: CASSSYLAGGGTDTQYF. Variable domain in full (rest from reference TRBV7-9 and TRBJ2-3): DTGVSQNPRHKITKRGQNVTFRCDPISEHNRLYWYRQTLGQGPEFLTYFQNEAQLEKSRLLSDRFSAERPKGSFSTLEIQRTEQGDSAMYLCASSSYLAGGGTDTQYFGPGTRLTVL.

The chain uses TRBV21-1 and TRBJ2-6; the D call of TRBD1 rests on TCRdb alone, since no DNA is present to check it. TRBV21-1 is termed a pseudogene. The CDR3 has 20 residues. The CDR3 loop reads CASSKKGQGGEFYGANVLTF.

This chain uses TRBV7-6 with TRBJ2-7. There are 14 residues in the CDR3. CDR1 and CDR2 from the germline V gene are SGHVS and FNYEAQ. Here the CDR3 reads CASSLADGSYEQYF.

The genes are TRBV5-6 and TRBJ1-5. The CDR3 covers 14 residues. CDR1 and CDR2 from the germline V gene are SGHDT and YYEEEE. CDR3 protein: CASSLDNSNQPQHF.

The V and J genes are TRBV12-2 and TRBJ2-3; TCRdb returns TRBD1, unconfirmable since there is no DNA. TRBV12-2 is marked as a pseudogene. This CDR3 has 18 residues. The CDR3 region is CASRSEKRTVPISDTQYF.